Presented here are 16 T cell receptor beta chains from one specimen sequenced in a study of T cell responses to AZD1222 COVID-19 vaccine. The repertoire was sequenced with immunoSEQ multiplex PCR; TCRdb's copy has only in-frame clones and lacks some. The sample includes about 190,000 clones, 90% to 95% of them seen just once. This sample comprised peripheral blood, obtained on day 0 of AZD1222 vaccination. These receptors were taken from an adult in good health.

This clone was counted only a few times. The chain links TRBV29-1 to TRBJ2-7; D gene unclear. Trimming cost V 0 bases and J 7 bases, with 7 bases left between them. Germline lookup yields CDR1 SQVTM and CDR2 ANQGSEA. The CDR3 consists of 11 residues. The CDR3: CSVEDSGEQYF. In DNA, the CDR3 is TGCAGCGTTGAAGATTCCGGGGAGCAGTACTTC.

The CDR3 reads CASSYGGLITDTQYF. The CDR3 nucleotides are TGTGCCAGCAGTTACGGCGGGCTCATCACAGATACGCAGTATTTT. The chain couples TRBV6-2 or TRBV6-3 to TRBJ2-3, with D possibly matching TRBD2 (5 bases). This CDR3 has 15 amino acids. In germline, CDR1 is MNHEY, CDR2 SVGEGT. V was trimmed by 2 bases and J by 2 bases, leaving 11 bases between them.

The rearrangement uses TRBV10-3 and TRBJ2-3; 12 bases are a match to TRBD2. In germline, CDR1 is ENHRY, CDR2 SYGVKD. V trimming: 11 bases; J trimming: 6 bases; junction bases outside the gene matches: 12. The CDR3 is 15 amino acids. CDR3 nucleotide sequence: TGTGCCTCCTCCTGGACTAGCGGGAACTTGGATACGCAGTATTTT. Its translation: CASSWTSGNLDTQYF.

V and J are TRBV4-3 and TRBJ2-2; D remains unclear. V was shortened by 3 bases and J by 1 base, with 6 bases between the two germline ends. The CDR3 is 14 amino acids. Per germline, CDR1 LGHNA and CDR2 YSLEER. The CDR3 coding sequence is TGCGCCAGCAGCCATGGCGGGAACACCGGGGAGCTGTTTTTT. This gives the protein CASSHGGNTGELFF.

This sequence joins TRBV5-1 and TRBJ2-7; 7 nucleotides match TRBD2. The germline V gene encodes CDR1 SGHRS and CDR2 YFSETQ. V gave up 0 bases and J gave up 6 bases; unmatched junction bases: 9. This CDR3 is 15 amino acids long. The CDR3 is CASSLDAAGVAEQYF. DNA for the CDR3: TGCGCCAGCAGCTTGGATGCGGCGGGAGTTGCCGAGCAGTACTTC.

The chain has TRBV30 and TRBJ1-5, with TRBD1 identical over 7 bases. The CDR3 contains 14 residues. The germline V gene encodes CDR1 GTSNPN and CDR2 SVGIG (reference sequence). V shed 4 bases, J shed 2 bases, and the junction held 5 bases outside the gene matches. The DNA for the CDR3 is TGTGCCTGGAAAGCCCAGGGGGGCAATCAGCCCCAGCATTTT. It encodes CAWKAQGGNQPQHF. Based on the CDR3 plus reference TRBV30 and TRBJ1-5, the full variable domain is SQTIHQWPATLVQPVGSPLSLECTVEGTSNPNLYWYRQAAGRGLQLLFYSVGIGQISSEVPQNLSASRPQDRQFILSSKKLLLSDSGFYLCAWKAQGGNQPQHFGDGTRLSIL.

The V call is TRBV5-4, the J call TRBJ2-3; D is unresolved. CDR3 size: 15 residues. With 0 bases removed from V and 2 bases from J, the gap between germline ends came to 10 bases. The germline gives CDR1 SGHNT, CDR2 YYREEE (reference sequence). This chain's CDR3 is CASSLGLLDTDTQYF. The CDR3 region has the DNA TGTGCCAGCAGCTTGGGACTTCTTGACACAGATACGCAGTATTTT. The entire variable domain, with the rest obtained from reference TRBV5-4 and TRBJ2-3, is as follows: ETGVTQSPTHLIKTRGQQVTLRCSSQSGHNTVSWYQQALGQGPQFIFQYYREEENGRGNFPPRFSGLQFPNYSSELNVNALELDDSALYLCASSLGLLDTDTQYFGPGTRLTVL.

The CDR3 nucleotides are TGTGCCAGCAGTTATCAGGGGATGAACACTGAAGCTTTCTTT. Translation: CASSYQGMNTEAFF. The rearrangement joins TRBV6-5 to TRBJ1-1, with D perhaps TRBD1 (6 bases). V was shortened by 3 bases and J by 0 bases, with 8 bases between the two germline ends. The germline gives CDR1 MNHEY, CDR2 SVGAGI. The CDR3 has 14 amino acids.

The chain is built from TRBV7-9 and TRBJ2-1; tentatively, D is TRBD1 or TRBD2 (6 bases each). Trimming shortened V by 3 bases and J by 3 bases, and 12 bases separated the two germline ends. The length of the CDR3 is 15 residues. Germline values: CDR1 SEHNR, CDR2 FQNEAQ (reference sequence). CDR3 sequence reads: CASSFRGTNYNEQFF. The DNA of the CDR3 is TGTGCCAGCAGCTTTCGCGGGACAAACTACAATGAGCAGTTCTTC.

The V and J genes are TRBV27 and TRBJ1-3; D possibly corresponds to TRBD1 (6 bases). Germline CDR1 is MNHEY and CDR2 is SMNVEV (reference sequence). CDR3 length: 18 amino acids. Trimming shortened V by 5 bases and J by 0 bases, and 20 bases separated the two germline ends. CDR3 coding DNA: TGTGCCAGCAGTCCCCTCCCAGGTAGGGGGAGCTCTGGAAACACCATATATTTT. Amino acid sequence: CASSPLPGRGSSGNTIYF.

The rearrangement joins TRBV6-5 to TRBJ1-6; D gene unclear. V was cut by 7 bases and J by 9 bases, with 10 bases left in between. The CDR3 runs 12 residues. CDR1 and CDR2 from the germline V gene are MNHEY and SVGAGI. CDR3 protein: CASTFGGSPLHF. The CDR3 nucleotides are TGTGCCAGCACTTTCGGTGGTTCACCCCTCCACTTT.

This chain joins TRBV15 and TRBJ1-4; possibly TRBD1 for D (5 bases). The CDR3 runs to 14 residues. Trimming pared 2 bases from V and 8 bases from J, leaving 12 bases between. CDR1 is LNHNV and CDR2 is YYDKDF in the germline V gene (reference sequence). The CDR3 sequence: CATSRRTPGEKLFF. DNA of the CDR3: TGTGCCACCAGCAGACGAACCCCAGGGGAAAAACTGTTTTTT.

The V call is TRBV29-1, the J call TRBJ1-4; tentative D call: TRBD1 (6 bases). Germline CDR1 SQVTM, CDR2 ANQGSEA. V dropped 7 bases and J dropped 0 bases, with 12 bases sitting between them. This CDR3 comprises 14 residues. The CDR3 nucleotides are TGCAGCGCCCGAGGGGGGGCAACTAATGAAAAACTGTTTTTT. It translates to CSARGGATNEKLFF.

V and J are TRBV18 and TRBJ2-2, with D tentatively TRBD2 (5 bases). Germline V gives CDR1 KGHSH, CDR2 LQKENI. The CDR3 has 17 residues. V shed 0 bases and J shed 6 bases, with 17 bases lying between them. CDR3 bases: TGTGCCAGCTCACCACCATTCGGGAAGCGTCATCCCGGGGAGCTGTTTTTT. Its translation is CASSPPFGKRHPGELFF.

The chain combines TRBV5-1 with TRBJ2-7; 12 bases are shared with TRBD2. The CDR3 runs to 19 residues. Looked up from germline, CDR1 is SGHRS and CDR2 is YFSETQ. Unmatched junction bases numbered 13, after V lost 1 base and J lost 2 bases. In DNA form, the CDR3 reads TGCGCCAGCAGCTTGCCCGGACTAGCGGGATCGCTATCTCCCTACGAGCAGTACTTC. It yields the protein CASSLPGLAGSLSPYEQYF.

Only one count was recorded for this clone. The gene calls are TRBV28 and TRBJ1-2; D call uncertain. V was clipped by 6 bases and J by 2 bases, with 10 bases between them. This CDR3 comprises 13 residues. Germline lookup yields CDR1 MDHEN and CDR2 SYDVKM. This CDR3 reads CASSSTVNYGYTF. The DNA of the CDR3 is TGTGCCAGCAGCTCCACGGTGAACTATGGCTACACCTTC.